This T cell receptor (beta chain) comes out of a study of graft-versus-host responses after intestinal transplantation. There are 16 residues in the CDR3. V lost 0 bases and J 2 bases, leaving 14 bases between the germline ends. Germline V gene lookup returns CDR1 MNHEY and CDR2 SVGAGI. Some clones are missing from TCRdb's copy, which holds only in-frame ones; the method was immunoSEQ multiplex PCR. This table has approximately 18,000 clones, 85% to 95% appearing once. The clonotype was recovered from a human patient who received an intestinal transplant, so some T cells may come from the graft donor. The rearrangement links TRBV6-5 to TRBJ2-7, with TRBD2 as a possible D gene (5 bases). The sample here was PBMCs, taken 23 days after intestinal transplant. This CDR3 reads CASSYSRRTGTYEQYF. The CDR3 bases are TGTGCCAGCAGTTACTCGAGGCGGACGGGGACCTACGAGCAGTACTTC.